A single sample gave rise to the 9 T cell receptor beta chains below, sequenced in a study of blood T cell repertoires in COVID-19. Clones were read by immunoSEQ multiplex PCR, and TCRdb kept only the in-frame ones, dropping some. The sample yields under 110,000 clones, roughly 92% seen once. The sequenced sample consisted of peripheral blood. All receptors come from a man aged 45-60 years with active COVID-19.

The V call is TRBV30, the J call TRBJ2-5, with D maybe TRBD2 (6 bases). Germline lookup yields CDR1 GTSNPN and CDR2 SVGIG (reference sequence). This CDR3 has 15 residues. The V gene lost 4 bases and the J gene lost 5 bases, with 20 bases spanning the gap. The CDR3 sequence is CAWTRNLAVRETQYF. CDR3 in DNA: TGTGCCTGGACGAGAAACTTAGCGGTGAGGGAGACCCAGTACTTC. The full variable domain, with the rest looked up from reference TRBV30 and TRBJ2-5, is SQTIHQWPATLVQPVGSPLSLECTVEGTSNPNLYWYRQAAGRGLQLLFYSVGIGQISSEVPQNLSASRPQDRQFILSSKKLLLSDSGFYLCAWTRNLAVRETQYFGPGTRLLVL.

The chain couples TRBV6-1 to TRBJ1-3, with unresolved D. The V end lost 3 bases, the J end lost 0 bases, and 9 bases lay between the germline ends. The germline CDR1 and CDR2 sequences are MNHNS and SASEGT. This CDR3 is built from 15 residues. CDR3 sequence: CASSEGSSSGNTIYF. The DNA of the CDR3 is TGTGCCAGCAGTGAGGGCAGCAGCTCTGGAAACACCATATATTTT.

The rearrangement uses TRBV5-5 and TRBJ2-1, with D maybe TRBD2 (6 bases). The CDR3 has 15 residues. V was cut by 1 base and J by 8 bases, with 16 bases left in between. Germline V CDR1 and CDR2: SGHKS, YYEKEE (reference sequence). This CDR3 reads CASSLMTGVIDEQFF. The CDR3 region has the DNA TGTGCCAGCAGCTTGATGACGGGAGTCATCGATGAGCAGTTCTTC.

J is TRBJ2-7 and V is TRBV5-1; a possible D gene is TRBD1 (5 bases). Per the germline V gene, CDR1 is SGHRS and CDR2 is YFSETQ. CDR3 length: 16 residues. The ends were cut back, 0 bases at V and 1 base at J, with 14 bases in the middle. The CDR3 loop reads CASSLATGYRSYEQYF. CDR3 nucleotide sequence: TGCGCCAGCAGCTTGGCCACAGGTTACAGGTCCTACGAGCAGTACTTC.

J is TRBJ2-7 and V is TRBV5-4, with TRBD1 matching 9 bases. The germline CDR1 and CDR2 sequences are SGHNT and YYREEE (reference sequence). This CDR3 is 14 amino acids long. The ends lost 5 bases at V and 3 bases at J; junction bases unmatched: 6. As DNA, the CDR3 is TGTGCCAGCAGAAACCCGGGACAGGGCTACGAGCAGTACTTC. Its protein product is CASRNPGQGYEQYF.

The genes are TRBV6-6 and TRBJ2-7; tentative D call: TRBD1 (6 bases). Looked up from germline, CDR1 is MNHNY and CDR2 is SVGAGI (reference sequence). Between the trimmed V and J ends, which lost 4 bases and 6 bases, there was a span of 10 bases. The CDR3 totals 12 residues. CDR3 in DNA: TGTGCCAGCAGTTTCGGACAGAGCGAGCAGTACTTC. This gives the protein CASSFGQSEQYF.

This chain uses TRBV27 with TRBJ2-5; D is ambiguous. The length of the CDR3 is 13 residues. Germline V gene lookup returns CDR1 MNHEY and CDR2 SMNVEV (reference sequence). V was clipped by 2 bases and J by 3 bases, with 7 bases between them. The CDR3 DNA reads TGTGCCAGCAGTTTAGGCCCCAAAGAGACCCAGTACTTC. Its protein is CASSLGPKETQYF.

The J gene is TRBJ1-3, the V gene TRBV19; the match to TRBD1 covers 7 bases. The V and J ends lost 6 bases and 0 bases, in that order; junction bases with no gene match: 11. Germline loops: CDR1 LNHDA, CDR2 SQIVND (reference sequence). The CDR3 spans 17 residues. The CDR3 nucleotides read TGTGCCAGTAGCATCCAGGCGGGACAGCGCTCTGGAAACACCATATATTTT. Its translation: CASSIQAGQRSGNTIYF.

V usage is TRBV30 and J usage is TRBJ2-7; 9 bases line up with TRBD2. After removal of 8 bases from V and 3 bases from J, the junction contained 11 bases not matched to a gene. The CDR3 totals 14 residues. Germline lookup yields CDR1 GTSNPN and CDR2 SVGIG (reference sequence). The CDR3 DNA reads TGTGCCGGCTCCGGGACTAGCAAAAGCTACGAGCAGTACTTC. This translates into CAGSGTSKSYEQYF. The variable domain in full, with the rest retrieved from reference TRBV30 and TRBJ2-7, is SQTIHQWPATLVQPVGSPLSLECTVEGTSNPNLYWYRQAAGRGLQLLFYSVGIGQISSEVPQNLSASRPQDRQFILSSKKLLLSDSGFYLCAGSGTSKSYEQYFGPGTRLTVT.